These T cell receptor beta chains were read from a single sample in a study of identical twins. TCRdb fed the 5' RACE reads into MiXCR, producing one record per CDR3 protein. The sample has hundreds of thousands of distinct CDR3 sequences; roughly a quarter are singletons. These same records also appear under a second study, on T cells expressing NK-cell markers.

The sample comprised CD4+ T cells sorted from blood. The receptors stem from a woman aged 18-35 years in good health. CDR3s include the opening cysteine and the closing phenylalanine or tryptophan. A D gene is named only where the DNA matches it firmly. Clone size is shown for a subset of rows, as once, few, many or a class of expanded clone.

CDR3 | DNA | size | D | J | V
CAWSREKLFF | TGTGCCTGGAGTCGGGAAAAACTGTTTTTT | . | . | TRBJ1-4 | TRBV30
CASSTPGLRTSGSISDTQYF | TGCGCCAGCAGCACTCCGGGCCTCCGGACTAGCGGGAGTATTTCAGATACGCAGTATTTT | . | TRBD2 | TRBJ2-3 | TRBV5-1
CASSRDMNYEQYF | TGCGCCAGCAGTCGGGACATGAACTACGAGCAGTACTTC | many | . | TRBJ2-7 | TRBV5-1
CASSTLAGVADTQYF | TGTGCCAGCAGTACCCTAGCGGGAGTTGCGGATACGCAGTATTTT | . | TRBD2 | TRBJ2-3 | TRBV7-2
CSAREEGASGSPQYF | TGCAGTGCTAGAGAGGAGGGGGCTAGCGGGAGTCCCCAGTACTTC | . | TRBD2 | TRBJ2-5 | TRBV20-1
CATETGTSGSTDTQYF | TGTGCCACTGAAACCGGGACTAGCGGGAGCACAGATACGCAGTATTTT | . | TRBD2 | TRBJ2-3 | TRBV2
CASSISLWRAAKNIQYF | TGTGCCAGCAGCATAAGCCTCTGGCGGGCAGCCAAAAACATTCAGTACTTC | . | . | TRBJ2-4 | TRBV6-1
CSAWREVNEQFF | TGCAGTGCGTGGCGGGAGGTCAATGAGCAGTTCTTC | . | TRBD2 | TRBJ2-1 | TRBV20-1
CASSPARGGSRTGELFF | TGTGCCAGCAGCCCAGCCCGGGGGGGATCCCGGACCGGGGAGCTGTTTTTT | few | TRBD2 | TRBJ2-2 | TRBV7-9
CASAPRDRGYGYTF | TGTGCCAGCGCGCCGCGCGACAGGGGTTATGGCTACACCTTC | few | TRBD1 | TRBJ1-2 | TRBV12-3/TRBV12-4
CSARDRTGGSAETQYF | TGCAGTGCTAGAGATCGGACAGGGGGTTCGGCAGAGACCCAGTACTTC | . | TRBD1 | TRBJ2-5 | TRBV20-1
CSASAGAKNIQYF | TGCAGTGCTAGTGCTGGAGCCAAAAACATTCAGTACTTC | . | . | TRBJ2-4 | TRBV20-1
CASSQLTGTGVTGELFF | TGCGCCAGCAGCCAACTAACCGGGACAGGGGTCACCGGGGAGCTGTTTTTT | . | TRBD1 | TRBJ2-2 | TRBV4-3
CASSLEATGGWYF | TGTGCCAGCAGTTTAGAGGCCACAGGGGGATGGTACTTC | . | TRBD1 | TRBJ2-4 | TRBV12-3/TRBV12-4
CASSLGSVKPQHF | TGTGCCAGCAGTTTAGGGTCCGTGAAGCCCCAGCATTTT | . | . | TRBJ1-5 | TRBV12-3/TRBV12-4
CRVPNLLNEKLFF | TGCAGAGTCCCGAACCTGCTTAATGAAAAACTGTTTTTT | . | . | TRBJ1-4 | TRBV20-1
CASSAGTSPKF | TGTGCCAGCAGCGCTGGGACAAGCCCCAAATTC | . | . | TRBJ2-7 | TRBV5-6
CAISFRGEYTEAFF | TGTGCCATCAGCTTCAGGGGAGAATACACTGAAGCTTTCTTT | . | . | TRBJ1-1 | TRBV10-3
CASSDLGGYGYTF | TGCGCCAGCAGTGATTTGGGCGGCTATGGCTACACCTTC | once | . | TRBJ1-2 | TRBV10-2
CASIRDRATDTQYF | TGTGCCAGCATCCGGGACAGGGCCACAGATACGCAGTATTTT | few | TRBD1 | TRBJ2-3 | TRBV7-2
CASSQDVDSGEFF | TGCGCCAGCAGCCAAGATGTGGACTCCGGGGAGTTCTTC | many | . | TRBJ2-1 | TRBV4-3
CASSLASSEETQYF | TGCGCCAGCAGCTTGGCCTCCAGCGAAGAGACCCAGTACTTC | few | . | TRBJ2-5 | TRBV5-1
CSARGLLSSYEQYF | TGCAGTGCAAGGGGACTGTTGAGCTCCTACGAGCAGTACTTC | few | . | TRBJ2-7 | TRBV20-1
CASQGHLNTEAFF | TGTGCCAGCCAAGGACATTTGAACACTGAAGCTTTCTTT | . | . | TRBJ1-1 | TRBV28
CASSSDTRGGYTF | TGTGCCAGCAGCTCGGACACCCGTGGAGGCTACACCTTC | . | . | TRBJ1-2 | TRBV3-1
CASSLASNEQYF | TGTGCCAGCAGTTTGGCTAGCAACGAGCAGTACTTC | . | . | TRBJ2-7 | TRBV12-3/TRBV12-4